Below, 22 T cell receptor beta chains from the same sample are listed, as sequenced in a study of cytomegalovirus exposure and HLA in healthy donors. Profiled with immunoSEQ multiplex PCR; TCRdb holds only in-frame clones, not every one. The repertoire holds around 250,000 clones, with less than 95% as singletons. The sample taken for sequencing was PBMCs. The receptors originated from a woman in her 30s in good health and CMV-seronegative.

CDR3 DNA sequence: TGCGCCAGCAGCCAAGGGGCGGGGACTGGAAACACCATATATTTT. Translating gives CASSQGAGTGNTIYF. The V and J genes are TRBV4-3 and TRBJ1-3; D not resolved. CDR1 and CDR2 (germline): LGHNA, YSLEER. CDR3 size: 15 residues. V lost 1 base and J 2 bases, leaving 9 bases between the germline ends.

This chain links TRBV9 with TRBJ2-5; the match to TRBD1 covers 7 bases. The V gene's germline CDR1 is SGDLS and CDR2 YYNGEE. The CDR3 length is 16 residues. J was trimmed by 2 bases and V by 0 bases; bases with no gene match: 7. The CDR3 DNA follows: TGTGCCAGCAGCGTAGCCTTCCTGACAGGGCAAGAGACCCAGTACTTC. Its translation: CASSVAFLTGQETQYF.

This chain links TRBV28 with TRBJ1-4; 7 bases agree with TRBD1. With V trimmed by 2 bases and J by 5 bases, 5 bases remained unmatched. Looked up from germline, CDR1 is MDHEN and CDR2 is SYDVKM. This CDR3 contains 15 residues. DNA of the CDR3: TGTGCCAGCAGTTTAAGGGACAGCCTAAATGAAAAACTGTTTTTT. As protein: CASSLRDSLNEKLFF.

The CDR3 region is CASSVASGLEQYF. The CDR3 DNA is TGTGCCAGCAGCGTAGCTTCGGGCCTCGAGCAGTACTTC. The rearrangement uses TRBV9 and TRBJ2-7; D gene uncertain. V dropped 0 bases and J dropped 6 bases, with 10 bases sitting between them. CDR1 SGDLS and CDR2 YYNGEE come from the germline V gene. The CDR3 loop spans 13 amino acids.

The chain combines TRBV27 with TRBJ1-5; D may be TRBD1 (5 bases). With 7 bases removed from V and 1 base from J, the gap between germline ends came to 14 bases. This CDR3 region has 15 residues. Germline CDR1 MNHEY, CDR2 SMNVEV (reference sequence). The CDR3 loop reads CASKPSGFSNQPQHF. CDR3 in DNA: TGTGCCAGCAAGCCCTCAGGGTTCAGCAATCAGCCCCAGCATTTT.

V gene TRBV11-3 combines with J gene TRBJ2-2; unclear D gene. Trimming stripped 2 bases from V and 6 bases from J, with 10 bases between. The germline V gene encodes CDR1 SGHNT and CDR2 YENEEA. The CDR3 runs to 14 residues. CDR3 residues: CASSLLSGSGELFF. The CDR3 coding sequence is TGTGCCAGCAGCTTACTCTCTGGGTCCGGGGAGCTGTTTTTT.

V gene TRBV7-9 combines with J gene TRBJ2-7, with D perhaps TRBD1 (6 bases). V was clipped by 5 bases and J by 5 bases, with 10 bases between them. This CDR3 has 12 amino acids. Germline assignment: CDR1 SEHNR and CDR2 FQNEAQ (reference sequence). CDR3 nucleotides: TGTGCCAGCAGCGCGACAGGCAACGAGCAGTACTTC. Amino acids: CASSATGNEQYF.

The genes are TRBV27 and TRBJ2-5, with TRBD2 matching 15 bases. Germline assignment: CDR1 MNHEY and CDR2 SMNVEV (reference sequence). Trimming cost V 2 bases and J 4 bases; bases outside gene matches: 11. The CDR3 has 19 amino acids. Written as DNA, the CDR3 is TGTGCCAGCAGTTTACGCCGGACTAGCGGGAGGGGTCTTGCAGAGACCCAGTACTTC. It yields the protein CASSLRRTSGRGLAETQYF.

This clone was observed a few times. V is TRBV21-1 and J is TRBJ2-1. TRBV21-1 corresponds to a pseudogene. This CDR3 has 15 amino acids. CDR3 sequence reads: CASTGPKWVLNEQFF. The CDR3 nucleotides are TGTGCCAGCACCGGACCCAAGTGGGTACTCAATGAGCAGTTCTTC.

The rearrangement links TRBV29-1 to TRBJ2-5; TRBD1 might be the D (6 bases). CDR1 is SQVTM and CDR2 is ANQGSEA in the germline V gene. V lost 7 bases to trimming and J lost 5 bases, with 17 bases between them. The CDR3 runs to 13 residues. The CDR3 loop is CSAPTQGRETQYF. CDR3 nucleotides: TGCAGCGCTCCTACACAGGGCCGGGAGACCCAGTACTTC.

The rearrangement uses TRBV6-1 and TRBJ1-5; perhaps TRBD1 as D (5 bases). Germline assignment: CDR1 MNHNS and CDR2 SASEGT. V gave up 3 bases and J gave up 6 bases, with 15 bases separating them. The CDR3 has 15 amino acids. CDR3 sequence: CASSEMAQGGQPQHF. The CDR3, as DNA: TGTGCCAGCAGTGAGATGGCCCAGGGAGGTCAGCCCCAGCATTTT.

The CDR3 DNA reads as TGCGCCAGCAGCTCCGGGACAGGGCCCTACGAGCAGTACTTC. Translating gives CASSSGTGPYEQYF. This chain connects TRBV5-1 to TRBJ2-7, with 9 bases fitting TRBD1. Germline CDR1 and CDR2: SGHRS and YFSETQ. CDR3 length equals 14 residues. The ends lost 3 bases at V and 2 bases at J; junction bases unmatched: 3. The full variable domain, in which reference TRBV5-1 and TRBJ2-7 provide the parts outside the CDR3, is KAGVTQTPRYLIKTRGQQVTLSCSPISGHRSVSWYQQTPGQGLQFLFEYFSETQRNKGNFPGRFSGRQFSNSRSEMNVSTLELGDSALYLCASSSGTGPYEQYFGPGTRLTVT.

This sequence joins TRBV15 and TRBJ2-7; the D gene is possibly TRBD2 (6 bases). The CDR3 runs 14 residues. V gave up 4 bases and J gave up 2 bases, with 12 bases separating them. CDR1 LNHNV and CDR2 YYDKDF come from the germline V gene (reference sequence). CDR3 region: CATSKVGGAYEQYF. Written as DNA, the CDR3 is TGTGCCACCAGCAAGGTGGGAGGTGCCTACGAGCAGTACTTC. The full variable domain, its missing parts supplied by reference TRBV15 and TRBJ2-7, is DAMVIQNPRYQVTQFGKPVTLSCSQTLNHNVMYWYQQKSSQAPKLLFHYYDKDFNNEADTPDNFQSRRPNTSFCFLDIRSPGLGDTAMYLCATSKVGGAYEQYFGPGTRLTVT.

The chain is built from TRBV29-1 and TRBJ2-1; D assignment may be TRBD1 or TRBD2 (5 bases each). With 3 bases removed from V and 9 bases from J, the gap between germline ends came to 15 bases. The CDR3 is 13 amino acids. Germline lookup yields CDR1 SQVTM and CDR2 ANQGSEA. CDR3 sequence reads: CSVEGPERVEQFF. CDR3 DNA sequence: TGCAGCGTTGAGGGACCGGAGAGGGTTGAGCAGTTCTTC.

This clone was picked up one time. The CDR3 DNA is TGTGCCAGCAGCCAAGGCCGTTCAGCGAACACCGGGGAGCTGTTTTTT. Amino acids: CASSQGRSANTGELFF. The chain has TRBV7-8 and TRBJ2-2; the D is unclear. The CDR3 spans 16 residues. Between the trimmed V and J ends, which lost 5 bases and 0 bases, there was a span of 13 bases. The germline V gene has CDR1 SGHVS and CDR2 FQNEAQ. The full variable domain, completed using reference TRBV7-8 and TRBJ2-2, is GAGVSQSPRYKVAKRGQDVALRCDPISGHVSLFWYQQALGQGPEFLTYFQNEAQLDKSGLPSDRFFAERPEGSVSTLKIQRTQQEDSAVYLCASSQGRSANTGELFFGEGSRLTVL.

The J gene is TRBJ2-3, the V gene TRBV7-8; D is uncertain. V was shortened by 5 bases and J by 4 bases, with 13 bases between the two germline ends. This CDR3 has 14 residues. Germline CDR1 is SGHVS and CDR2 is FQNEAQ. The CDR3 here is CASSPKTLPDTQYF. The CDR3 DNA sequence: TGTGCCAGCAGCCCGAAGACTCTACCAGATACGCAGTATTTT.

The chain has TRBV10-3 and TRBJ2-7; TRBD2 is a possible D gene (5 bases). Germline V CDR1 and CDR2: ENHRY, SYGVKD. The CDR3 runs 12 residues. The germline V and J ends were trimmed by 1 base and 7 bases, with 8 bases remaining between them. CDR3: CAISELGSEQYF. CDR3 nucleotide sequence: TGTGCCATCAGTGAGTTGGGGAGTGAGCAGTACTTC.

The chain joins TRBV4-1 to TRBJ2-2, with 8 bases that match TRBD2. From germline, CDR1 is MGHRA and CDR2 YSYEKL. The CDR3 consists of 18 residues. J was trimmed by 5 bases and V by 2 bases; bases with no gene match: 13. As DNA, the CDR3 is TGCGCCAGCAGCCAATTCCCGATGGCGGGAGGTATGACCGGGGAGCTGTTTTTT. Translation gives CASSQFPMAGGMTGELFF.

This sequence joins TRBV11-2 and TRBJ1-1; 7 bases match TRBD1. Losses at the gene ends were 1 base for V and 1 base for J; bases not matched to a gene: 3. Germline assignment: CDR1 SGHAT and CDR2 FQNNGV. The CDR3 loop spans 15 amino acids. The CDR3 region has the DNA TGTGCCAGCAGCTTAGGGCAGGGGGGGAACACTGAAGCTTTCTTT. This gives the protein CASSLGQGGNTEAFF.

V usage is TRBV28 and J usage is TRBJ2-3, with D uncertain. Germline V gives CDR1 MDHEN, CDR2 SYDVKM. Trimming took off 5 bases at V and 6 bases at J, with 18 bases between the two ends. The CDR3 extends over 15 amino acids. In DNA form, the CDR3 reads TGTGCCAGCAGTCCATGGACCACCTTCAGCGATACGCAGTATTTT. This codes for CASSPWTTFSDTQYF. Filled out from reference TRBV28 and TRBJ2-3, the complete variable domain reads DVKVTQSSRYLVKRTGEKVFLECVQDMDHENMFWYRQDPGLGLRLIYFSYDVKMKEKGDIPEGYSVSREKKERFSLILESASTNQTSMYLCASSPWTTFSDTQYFGPGTRLTVL.

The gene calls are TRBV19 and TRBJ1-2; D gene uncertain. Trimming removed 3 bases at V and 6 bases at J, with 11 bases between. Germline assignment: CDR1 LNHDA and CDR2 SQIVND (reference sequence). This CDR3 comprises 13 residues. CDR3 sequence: CASSMSGFNGYTF. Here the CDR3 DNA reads TGTGCCAGTAGTATGTCAGGTTTCAATGGCTACACCTTC.

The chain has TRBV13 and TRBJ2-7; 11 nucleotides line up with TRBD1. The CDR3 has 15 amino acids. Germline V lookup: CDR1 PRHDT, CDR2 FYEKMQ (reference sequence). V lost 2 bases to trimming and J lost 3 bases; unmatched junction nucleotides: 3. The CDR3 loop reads CASSLPGTGGYEQYF. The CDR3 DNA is TGTGCCAGCAGCTTACCGGGGACAGGGGGCTACGAGCAGTACTTC.